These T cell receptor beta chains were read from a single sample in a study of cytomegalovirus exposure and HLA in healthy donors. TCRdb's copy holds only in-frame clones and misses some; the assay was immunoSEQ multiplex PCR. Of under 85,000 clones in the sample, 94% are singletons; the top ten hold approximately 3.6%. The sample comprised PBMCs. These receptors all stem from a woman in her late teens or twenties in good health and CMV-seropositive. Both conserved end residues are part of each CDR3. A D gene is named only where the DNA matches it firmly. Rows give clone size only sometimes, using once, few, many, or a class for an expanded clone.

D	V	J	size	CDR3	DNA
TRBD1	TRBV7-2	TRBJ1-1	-	CASSSQGVVTEAFF	TGTGCCAGCAGCTCTCAGGGGGTTGTCACTGAAGCTTTCTTT
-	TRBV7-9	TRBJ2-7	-	CASSILTGSGGEQYF	TGTGCCAGCAGCATACTAACAGGGTCGGGGGGCGAGCAGTACTTC
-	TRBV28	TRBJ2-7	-	CASSYRPGEQYF	TGTGCCAGCAGTTACCGACCGGGAGAGCAGTACTTC
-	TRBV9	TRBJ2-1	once	CASSVGTAPSSYNEQFF	TGTGCCAGCAGCGTAGGGACAGCCCCGAGCTCCTACAATGAGCAGTTCTTC
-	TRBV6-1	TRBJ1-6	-	CASSPGSGNSPLHF	TGTGCCAGCAGCCCCGGGTCCGGGAATTCACCCCTCCACTTT
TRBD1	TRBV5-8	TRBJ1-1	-	CANPGQGGRYAEAFF	TGTGCCAACCCGGGACAGGGAGGTCGGTACGCTGAAGCTTTCTTT
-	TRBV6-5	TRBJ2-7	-	CASTGRTGINEQYF	TGTGCCAGCACCGGGAGGACAGGGATCAACGAGCAGTACTTC
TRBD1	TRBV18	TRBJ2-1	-	CASSPTTPGTGGSNEQFF	TGTGCCAGCTCACCAACTACCCCGGGGACAGGGGGTTCGAATGAGCAGTTCTTC
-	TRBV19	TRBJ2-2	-	CASSIIFGGNTGELFF	TGTGCCAGTAGTATAATCTTCGGAGGGAACACCGGGGAGCTGTTTTTT
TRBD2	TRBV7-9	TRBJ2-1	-	CASSFTSDLEQFF	TGTGCCAGCAGCTTCACTAGCGACCTTGAGCAGTTCTTC
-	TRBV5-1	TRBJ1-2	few	CASSGVTNYGYTF	TGCGCCAGCAGCGGAGTAACTAACTATGGCTACACCTTC
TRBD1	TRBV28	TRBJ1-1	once	CASSLPRGLRTEAFF	TGTGCCAGCAGCCTCCCCAGGGGGCTGAGGACTGAAGCTTTCTTT
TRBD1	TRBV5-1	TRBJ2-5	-	CASSDGRQGGQETQYF	TGCGCCAGCAGCGACGGCCGACAGGGGGGGCAAGAGACCCAGTACTTC
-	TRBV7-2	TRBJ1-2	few	CASSLDSPYGYTF	TGTGCCAGCAGCTTAGACAGCCCCTATGGCTACACCTTC
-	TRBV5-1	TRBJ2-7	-	CASSLEVLGVSEQYF	TGCGCCAGCAGCTTGGAGGTATTAGGGGTTTCCGAGCAGTACTTC
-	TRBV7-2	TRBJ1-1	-	CASSSGRGEGAFF	TGTGCCAGCAGCAGCGGCCGGGGGGAAGGAGCTTTCTTT
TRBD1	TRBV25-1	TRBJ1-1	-	CASSELARDRDTHTEAFF	TGTGCCAGCAGTGAATTAGCCAGGGACAGGGATACTCACACTGAAGCTTTCTTT
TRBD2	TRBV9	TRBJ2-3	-	CASSPTAGADTQYF	TGTGCCAGCAGCCCCACTGCGGGGGCAGATACGCAGTATTTT
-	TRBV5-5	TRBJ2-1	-	CASSLGAGPSYNEQFF	TGTGCCAGCAGCTTGGGTGCGGGGCCTTCCTACAATGAGCAGTTCTTC
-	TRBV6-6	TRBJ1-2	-	CASSTDSNYGYTF	TGTGCCAGCAGTACGGACAGCAACTATGGCTACACCTTC
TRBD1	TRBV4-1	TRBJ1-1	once	CASSRPGQGARNTEAFF	TGCGCCAGCAGCCGCCCGGGACAGGGGGCCAGGAACACTGAAGCTTTCTTT
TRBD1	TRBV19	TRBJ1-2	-	CASSIDRVDYGYTF	TGTGCCAGTAGTATTGACAGGGTGGACTATGGCTACACCTTC
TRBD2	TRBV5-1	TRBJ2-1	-	CASSPGTSGDNEQFF	TGCGCCAGCAGCCCCGGGACTAGCGGTGACAATGAGCAGTTCTTC
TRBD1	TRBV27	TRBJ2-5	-	CASSFRGRETQYF	TGTGCCAGCAGTTTCAGGGGGCGGGAGACCCAGTACTTC
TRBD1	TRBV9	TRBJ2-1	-	CASSVVGTGGLIGSYNEQFF	TGTGCCAGCAGCGTAGTGGGGACAGGGGGCTTGATCGGCTCCTACAATGAGCAGTTCTTC
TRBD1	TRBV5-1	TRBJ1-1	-	CASSSGQGGTEAFF	TGCGCCAGCAGCTCGGGACAGGGGGGGACTGAAGCTTTCTTT
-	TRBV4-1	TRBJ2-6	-	CASSQDLQISGANVLTF	TGCGCCAGCAGCCAAGATCTGCAGATCTCTGGGGCCAACGTCCTGACTTTC
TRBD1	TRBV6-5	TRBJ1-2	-	CASRQTRQGRSGYTF	TGTGCCAGCAGGCAGACGAGACAGGGACGGTCGGGCTACACCTTC
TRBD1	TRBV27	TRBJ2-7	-	CASSSKRQGISYEQYF	TGTGCCAGCAGTTCGAAGCGACAGGGAATTTCCTACGAGCAGTACTTC
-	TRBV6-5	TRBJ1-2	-	CASSYSSNREGYGYTF	TGTGCCAGCAGTTACTCCTCTAACAGGGAAGGCTATGGCTACACCTTC
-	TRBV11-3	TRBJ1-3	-	CASSYHGTSGNTIYF	TGTGCCAGCAGCTACCACGGTACCTCTGGAAACACCATATATTTT
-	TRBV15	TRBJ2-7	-	CATSRGWSAGEQYF	TGTGCCACCAGCAGAGGATGGTCCGCAGGAGAGCAGTACTTC
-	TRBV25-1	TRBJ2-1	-	CASSRGRYNEQFF	TGTGCCAGCAGTAGAGGCAGATACAATGAGCAGTTCTTC
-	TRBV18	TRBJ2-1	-	CASSPPQGSYNEQFF	TGTGCCAGCTCACCACCACAGGGTTCCTACAATGAGCAGTTCTTC
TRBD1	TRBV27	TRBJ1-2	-	CASSLSRDSYGYTF	TGTGCCAGCAGTTTATCGAGGGACAGCTATGGCTACACCTTC
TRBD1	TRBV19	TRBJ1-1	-	CASRDRGITMNTEAFF	TGTGCCAGTCGGGACAGGGGTATTACCATGAACACTGAAGCTTTCTTT
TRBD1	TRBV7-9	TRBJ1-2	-	CASSGTGFGYTF	TGTGCCAGCAGTGGGACAGGGTTTGGCTACACCTTC
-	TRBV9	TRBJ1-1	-	CASSHGQLNTEAFF	TGTGCCAGCAGCCACGGACAGTTGAACACTGAAGCTTTCTTT
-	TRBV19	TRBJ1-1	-	CASTKDSNTEAFF	TGTGCCAGTACCAAGGACAGTAACACTGAAGCTTTCTTT
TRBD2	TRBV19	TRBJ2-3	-	CASSPTPSGNTDTQYF	TGTGCCAGTAGCCCAACCCCTAGCGGGAACACAGATACGCAGTATTTT
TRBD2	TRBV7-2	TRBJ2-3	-	CASSDSSGGDAASTDTQYF	TGTGCCAGCAGCGATAGTTCTGGGGGGGACGCCGCTTCCACAGATACGCAGTATTTT